The subject of this entry is one TCR beta chain. Its antigen is unknown. In the PCR, 60 Vbeta and 13 Jbeta primers were used. Assay used: immunoSEQ multiplex PCR; TCRdb lists only in-frame clones, some missing. This table holds about 130,000 clones, 73% found once. The data derive from a study of cytomegalovirus exposure and HLA in healthy donors. Findings and caveats of the study: Most TCR sequences were uncommon, yet certain public TCRs appeared in many donors.

The CDR3 runs 18 residues. V dropped 4 bases and J dropped 4; count of bases not matched to a gene: 10. The germline CDR1 and CDR2 sequences are ENHRY and SYGVKD. The sequence was obtained from a man between 60 and 75 years old in good health and CMV-seropositive. Input material: PBMCs. This chain uses TRBV10-3 with TRBJ2-6; 10 bases fit TRBD1. CDR3 sequence reads: CAISAGQGVSAGANVLTF. In DNA form, the CDR3 reads TGTGCCATCAGTGCAGGACAGGGGGTCTCCGCAGGGGCCAACGTCCTGACTTTC.